These T cell receptor beta chains were read from a single sample in a study of T cells in Graves' hyperthyroidism and ophthalmopathy. TCRdb reanalysed the multiplex PCR reads using MiXCR and keeps one entry per CDR3 protein. The sample shows approximately 600,000 distinct CDR3 sequences, roughly 20% of them seen only once. The specimen sequenced was blood. The source of these receptors is a man aged 25 to 40 with Graves' ophthalmopathy. CDR3s include the opening cysteine and the closing phenylalanine or tryptophan. A D gene is named only where the DNA matches it firmly. Where a row states a size, it is once, few, many or the class of an expanded clone; other rows omit it.

d_gene: NA
v_gene: TRBV12-3/TRBV12-4
abundance: many
j_gene: TRBJ1-2
CDR3aa: CASSLDHLASSGYTF

d_gene: NA
v_gene: TRBV28
abundance: NA
j_gene: TRBJ1-5
CDR3aa: CASRGVSVQPQHF

d_gene: NA
v_gene: TRBV7-2
abundance: many
j_gene: TRBJ2-2
CDR3aa: CASTLGAGNTGELFF

d_gene: NA
v_gene: TRBV20-1
abundance: NA
j_gene: TRBJ2-7
CDR3aa: CSASGAGRNSYEQYF

d_gene: NA
v_gene: TRBV7-6
abundance: NA
j_gene: TRBJ2-5
CDR3aa: CASSSREGLNSQETQYF

d_gene: NA
v_gene: TRBV7-9
abundance: many
j_gene: TRBJ2-7
CDR3aa: CASSWLTGTYEQYF

d_gene: NA
v_gene: TRBV7-9
abundance: NA
j_gene: TRBJ1-2
CDR3aa: CASSLAWGNYGYTF

d_gene: NA
v_gene: TRBV20-1
abundance: many
j_gene: TRBJ1-5
CDR3aa: CSAPNRVDQPQHF

d_gene: NA
v_gene: TRBV5-1
abundance: few
j_gene: TRBJ2-2
CDR3aa: CASSFRIANTGELFF

d_gene: NA
v_gene: TRBV5-1
abundance: many
j_gene: TRBJ2-1
CDR3aa: CASSLVGAGEQFF

d_gene: TRBD1
v_gene: TRBV4-2
abundance: NA
j_gene: TRBJ1-5
CDR3aa: CASSQGTGARNQPQHF

d_gene: NA
v_gene: TRBV15
abundance: NA
j_gene: TRBJ1-4
CDR3aa: CATSRDAGLGEKLFF

d_gene: TRBD1
v_gene: TRBV5-1
abundance: NA
j_gene: TRBJ1-3
CDR3aa: CASSLGGQEGYTIYF